These T cell receptor beta chains were read from a single sample in a study of long-term antiretroviral therapy in people with HIV. Libraries were prepared by immunoSEQ multiplex PCR; TCRdb keeps only in-frame clonotypes and omits some of them. The table has 20,000 or so clones, roughly 87% seen once; the top ten hold approximately 3.7%. The sample in question was unsorted PBMCs, obtained 2.1 years after starting antiretroviral therapy. These receptors came from a man younger than 30 with HIV. The CDR3 runs from the conserved cysteine through the conserved F or W. D genes are given only for firm matches. Clone size is given for some rows only: seen once, a few or many times, or a class if the clone is expanded.

V gene	D gene	J gene	clone size	CDR3 DNA	CDR3 protein
TRBV19	-	TRBJ2-1	-	TGTGCCAGTAGTATAGACCCGAGCTCCTACAATGAGCAGTTCTTC	CASSIDPSSYNEQFF
TRBV4-1	-	TRBJ2-1	-	TGCGCCAGCAGCCATCCCCCGGGGCAGGGGGGGGGCAATGAGCAGTTCTTC	CASSHPPGQGGGNEQFF
TRBV4-1	-	TRBJ2-5	-	TGCGCCAGCAGCCAAGGCGCGGGGGCAACACAAGAGACCCAGTACTTC	CASSQGAGATQETQYF
TRBV7-2	-	TRBJ1-2	-	TGTGCCAGCAGCTTCACTAGCGACAACCCCACATATGGCTACACCTTC	CASSFTSDNPTYGYTF
TRBV30	-	TRBJ1-1	-	TGTGCCTGGAGTGCCTTGGGCACTGAAGCTTTCTTT	CAWSALGTEAFF
TRBV7-6	-	TRBJ2-1	once	TGTGCCAGCAGCGATGCTGGGGGGCTCGATGAGCAGTTCTTC	CASSDAGGLDEQFF
TRBV5-8	-	TRBJ1-2	-	TGTGCCAGCAGCTTGGCCCGCCTTGGGAAGGGCTACACCTTC	CASSLARLGKGYTF
TRBV6-5	-	TRBJ2-3	-	TGTGCCAGCAGTTACGGTGTCAGCACAGATACGCAGTATTTT	CASSYGVSTDTQYF
TRBV11-2	TRBD2	TRBJ2-7	-	TGTGCCAGCAGCTTAGTGGGGGGGAATGCCAACGAGCAGTACTTC	CASSLVGGNANEQYF
TRBV4-1	TRBD2	TRBJ2-7	-	TGCGCCAGCAGCCACCTAGGACTAGCGGGGTGGTACGAGCAGTACTTC	CASSHLGLAGWYEQYF
TRBV7-9	-	TRBJ1-4	-	TGTGCCAGCAGCCCTTGGGAGAAAGAAAAACTGTTTTTT	CASSPWEKEKLFF
TRBV30	TRBD1	TRBJ1-2	-	TGTGCCTGTGGGACAGGCGGCTACTATGGCTACACCTTC	CACGTGGYYGYTF